This T cell receptor beta chain comes out of a study of blood T cell repertoires in COVID-19. Study-wide background: Nucleic acid was either cDNA or gDNA, and it came from T cells, B-cell-depleted T cells, or PBMCs.

This CDR3 is built from 13 residues. The germline V gene encodes CDR1 MNHEY and CDR2 SMNVEV (reference sequence). V lost 3 bases, J lost 1 base, and 6 bases lay in between. The protocol was immunoSEQ multiplex PCR, while the TCRdb copy is restricted to in-frame clones and leaves out a portion. This table has about 60,000 clones, roughly 90% appearing once. The receptor's source is a man aged 55-75 years with active COVID-19. The V gene is TRBV27, the J gene TRBJ1-1; D is ambiguous. The sequenced sample was peripheral blood. The CDR3 DNA is TGTGCCAGCAGTTTCCAAGCGAACACTGAAGCTTTCTTT. Translating it yields CASSFQANTEAFF.